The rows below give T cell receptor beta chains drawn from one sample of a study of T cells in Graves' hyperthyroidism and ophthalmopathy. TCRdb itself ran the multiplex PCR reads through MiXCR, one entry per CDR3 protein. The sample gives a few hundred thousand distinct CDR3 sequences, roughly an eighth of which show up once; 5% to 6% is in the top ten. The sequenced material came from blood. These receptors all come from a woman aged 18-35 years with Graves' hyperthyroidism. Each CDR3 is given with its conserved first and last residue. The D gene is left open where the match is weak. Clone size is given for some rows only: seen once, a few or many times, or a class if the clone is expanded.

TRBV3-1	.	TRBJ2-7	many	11	CASSQVGEQYF	TGTGCCAGCAGCCAAGTGGGCGAGCAGTACTTC
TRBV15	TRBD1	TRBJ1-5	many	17	CATSRLRDRETNQPQHF	TGTGCCACCAGCAGACTCCGGGACAGAGAGACTAATCAGCCCCAGCATTTT
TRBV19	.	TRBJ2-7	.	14	CASSIGGGGREQYF	TGTGCCAGTAGTATAGGAGGAGGAGGTCGCGAGCAGTACTTC
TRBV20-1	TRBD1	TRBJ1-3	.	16	CSARDSIGTAGNTIYF	TGCAGTGCTAGAGATTCAATCGGGACAGCTGGAAACACCATATATTTT
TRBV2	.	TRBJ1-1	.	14	CASSEATRGAEAFF	TGTGCCAGCAGTGAAGCGACGAGGGGGGCTGAAGCTTTCTTT
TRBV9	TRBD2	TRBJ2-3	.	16	CASSVGTSGITDTQYF	TGTGCCAGCAGCGTAGGGACTAGCGGGATCACAGATACGCAGTATTTT
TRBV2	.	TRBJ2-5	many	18	CASSHNLRLGLGEETQYF	TGTGCCAGCAGCCACAACCTGAGGTTAGGTCTCGGAGAAGAGACCCAGTACTTC
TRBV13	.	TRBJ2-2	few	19	CASSWLTITDSANTGELFF	TGTGCCAGCAGCTGGTTAACCATTACAGACTCAGCGAACACCGGGGAGCTGTTTTTT
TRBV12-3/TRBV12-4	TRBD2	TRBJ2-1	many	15	CASSPASGRGNEQFF	TGTGCCAGCAGTCCCGCTAGCGGGAGGGGCAATGAGCAGTTCTTC
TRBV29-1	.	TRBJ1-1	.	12	CSGRRANTEAFF	TGCAGCGGAAGACGGGCGAACACTGAAGCTTTCTTT
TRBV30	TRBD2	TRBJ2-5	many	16	CAWSVRGELLGETQYF	TGTGCCTGGAGTGTACGGGGGGAGCTCTTGGGAGAGACCCAGTACTTC
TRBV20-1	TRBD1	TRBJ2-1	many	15	CSARGRQGGYNEQFF	TGCAGTGCTAGGGGACGACAGGGTGGATACAATGAGCAGTTCTTC
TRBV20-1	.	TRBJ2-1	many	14	CSASLQGMMGEQFF	TGCAGTGCTAGCTTGCAGGGGATGATGGGTGAGCAGTTCTTC
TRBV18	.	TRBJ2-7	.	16	CASSSFLGKGPYEQYF	TGTGCCAGCTCATCTTTCTTAGGGAAGGGCCCCTACGAGCAGTACTTC